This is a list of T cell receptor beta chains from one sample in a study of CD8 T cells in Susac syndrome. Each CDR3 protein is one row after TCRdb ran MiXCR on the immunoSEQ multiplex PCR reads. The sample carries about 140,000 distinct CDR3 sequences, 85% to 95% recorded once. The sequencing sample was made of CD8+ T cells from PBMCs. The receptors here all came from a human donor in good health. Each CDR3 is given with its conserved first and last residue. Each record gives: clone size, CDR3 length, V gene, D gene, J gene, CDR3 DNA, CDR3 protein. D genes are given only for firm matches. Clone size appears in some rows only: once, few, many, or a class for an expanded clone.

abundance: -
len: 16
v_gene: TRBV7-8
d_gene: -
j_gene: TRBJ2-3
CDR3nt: TGTGCCAGCAGCATCCGCCCGACCCGGAACACAGATACGCAGTATTTT
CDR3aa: CASSIRPTRNTDTQYF

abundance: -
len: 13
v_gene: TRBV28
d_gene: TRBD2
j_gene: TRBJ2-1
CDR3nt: TGTGCCAGTGGACTAGCGGGAGGTAATGAGCAGTTCTTC
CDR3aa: CASGLAGGNEQFF

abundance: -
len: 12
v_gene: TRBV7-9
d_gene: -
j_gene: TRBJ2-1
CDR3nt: TGTGCCAGCAGCACTTCAATCGTGATGGTGTTCTTC
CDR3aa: CASSTSIVMVFF

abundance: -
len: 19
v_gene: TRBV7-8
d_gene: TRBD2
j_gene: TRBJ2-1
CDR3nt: TGTGCCAGCAGCTTCTCCCGGGGACTAGCGGGAGAAGGTTACAATGAGCAGTTCTTC
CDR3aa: CASSFSRGLAGEGYNEQFF

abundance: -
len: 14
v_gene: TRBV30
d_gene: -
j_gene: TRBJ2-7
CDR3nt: TGTGCCTGGACTTGGGGGGGCGGATCCTACGAGCAGTACTTC
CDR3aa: CAWTWGGGSYEQYF

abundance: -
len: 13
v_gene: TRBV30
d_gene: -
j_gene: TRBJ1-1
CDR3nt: TGTGCCTGGACAACCGGGGGGGACACTGAAGCTTTCTTT
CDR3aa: CAWTTGGDTEAFF

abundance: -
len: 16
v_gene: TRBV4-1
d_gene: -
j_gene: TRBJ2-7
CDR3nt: TGCGCCAGCAGCCAAGATCAGGGGACGGATGCCTACGAGCAGTACTTC
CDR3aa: CASSQDQGTDAYEQYF

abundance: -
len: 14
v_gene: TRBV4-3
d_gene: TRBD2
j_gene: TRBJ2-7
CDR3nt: TGCGCCAGCAGCCAAGCCGGGACTACTGACGAGCAGTACTTC
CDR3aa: CASSQAGTTDEQYF

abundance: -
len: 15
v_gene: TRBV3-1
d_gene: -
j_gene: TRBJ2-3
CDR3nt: TGTGCCAGCAGCCAAGTTTACACCCGCACAGATACGCAGTATTTT
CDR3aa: CASSQVYTRTDTQYF

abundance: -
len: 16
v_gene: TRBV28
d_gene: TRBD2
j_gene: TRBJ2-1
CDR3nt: TGTGCCAGCAGTCAGCGCCAGCGGGAGATCTACAATGAGCAGTTCTTC
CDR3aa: CASSQRQREIYNEQFF

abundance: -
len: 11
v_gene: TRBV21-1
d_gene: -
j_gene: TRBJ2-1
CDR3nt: TGCTCAAGGGACACCTTCAATGAGCAGTTCTTC
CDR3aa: CSRDTFNEQFF

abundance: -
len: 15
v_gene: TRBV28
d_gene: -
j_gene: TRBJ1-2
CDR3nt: TGTGCCAGCAGTCTGGGTGGGGGGCGCTTCTTTGGCTACACCTTC
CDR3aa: CASSLGGGRFFGYTF

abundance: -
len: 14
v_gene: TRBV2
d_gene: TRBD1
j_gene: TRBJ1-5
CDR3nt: TGTGCCAGCAGTGGGGCAGGGGGCTCTCAGCCCCAGCATTTT
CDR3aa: CASSGAGGSQPQHF

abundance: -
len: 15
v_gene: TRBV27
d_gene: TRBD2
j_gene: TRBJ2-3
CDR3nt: TGTGCCAGCAGTTGGGTCGGGAGGGCCACAGATACGCAGTATTTT
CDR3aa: CASSWVGRATDTQYF

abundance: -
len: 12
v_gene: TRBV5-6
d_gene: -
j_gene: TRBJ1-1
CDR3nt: TGTGCCAGCAGCTTGGAGGCCCGGAGAGCTTTCTTT
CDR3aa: CASSLEARRAFF

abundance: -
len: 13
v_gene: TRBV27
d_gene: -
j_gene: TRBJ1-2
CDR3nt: TGTGCCAGCACCCTAGGTGGGCTGGTTGGCTACACCTTC
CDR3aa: CASTLGGLVGYTF

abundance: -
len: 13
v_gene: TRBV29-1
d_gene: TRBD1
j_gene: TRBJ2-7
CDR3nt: TGCAGCGTTGATACGGACAGGGGATACGAGCAGTACTTC
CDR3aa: CSVDTDRGYEQYF

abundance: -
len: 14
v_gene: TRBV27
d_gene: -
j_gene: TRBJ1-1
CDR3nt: TGTGCCAGCAGGTTTTTTGACGGGGACACTGAAGCTTTCTTT
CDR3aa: CASRFFDGDTEAFF

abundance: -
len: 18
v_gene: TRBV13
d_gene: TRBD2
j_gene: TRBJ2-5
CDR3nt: TGTGCCAGCAGCTATGGGCCCACTAGCGGTCCAGGGTCAGAGACCCAGTACTTC
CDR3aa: CASSYGPTSGPGSETQYF

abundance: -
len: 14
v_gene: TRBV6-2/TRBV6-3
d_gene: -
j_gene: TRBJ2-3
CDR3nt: TGTGCCAGCAGTTACCACCCGGGAGCAGATACGCAGTATTTT
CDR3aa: CASSYHPGADTQYF

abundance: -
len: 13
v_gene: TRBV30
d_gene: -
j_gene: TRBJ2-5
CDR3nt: TGTGCCTGGAGTGTACAGGTAGGGGAGACCCAGTACTTC
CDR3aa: CAWSVQVGETQYF

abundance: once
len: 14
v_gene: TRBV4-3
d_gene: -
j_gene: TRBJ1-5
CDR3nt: TGCGCCAGCAGCCAAGGCCGGAGCAATCAGCCCCAGCATTTT
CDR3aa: CASSQGRSNQPQHF

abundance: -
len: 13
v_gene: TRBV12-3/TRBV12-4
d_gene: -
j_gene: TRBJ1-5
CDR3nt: TGTGCCAGCACCCCGGGGCCCAATCAGCCCCAGCATTTT
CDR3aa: CASTPGPNQPQHF

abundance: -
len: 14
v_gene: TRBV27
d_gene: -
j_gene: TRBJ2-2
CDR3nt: TGTGCCAGCAGTTTTAGGGGGAACACCGGGGAGCTGTTTTTT
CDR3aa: CASSFRGNTGELFF

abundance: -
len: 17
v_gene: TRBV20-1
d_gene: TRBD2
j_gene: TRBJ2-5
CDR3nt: TGCAGTGCTAGAGGCCCCGGACTAGCGGGAGTCCGAGAGACCCAGTACTTC
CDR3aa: CSARGPGLAGVRETQYF

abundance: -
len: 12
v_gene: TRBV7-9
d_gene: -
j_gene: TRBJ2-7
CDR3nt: TGTGCCAGCACCCACGGGAAGGGCGAGCAGTACTTC
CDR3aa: CASTHGKGEQYF

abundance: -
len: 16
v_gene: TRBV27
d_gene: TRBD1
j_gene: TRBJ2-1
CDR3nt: TGTGCCAGCAGTTTATCCGGACAGGGGAGGGGTAATGAGCAGTTCTTC
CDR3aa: CASSLSGQGRGNEQFF

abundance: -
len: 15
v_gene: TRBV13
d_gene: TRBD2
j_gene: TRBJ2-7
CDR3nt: TGTGCCAGCAGCCCCGGAGCGGGAGGGTCCTACGAGCAGTACTTC
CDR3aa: CASSPGAGGSYEQYF

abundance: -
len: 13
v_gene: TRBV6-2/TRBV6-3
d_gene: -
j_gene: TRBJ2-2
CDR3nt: TGTGCCAGCAGGATAAGACACACCGGGGAGCTGTTTTTT
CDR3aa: CASRIRHTGELFF

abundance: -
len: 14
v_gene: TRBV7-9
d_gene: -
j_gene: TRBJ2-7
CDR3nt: TGTGCCAGCACCCAGAGGGGGGCAGGCTACGAGCAGTACTTC
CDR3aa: CASTQRGAGYEQYF

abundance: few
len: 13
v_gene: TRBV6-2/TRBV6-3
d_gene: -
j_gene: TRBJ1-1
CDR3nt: TGTGCCAGCAGTTACTTCCCGGACACTGAAGCTTTCTTT
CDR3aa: CASSYFPDTEAFF

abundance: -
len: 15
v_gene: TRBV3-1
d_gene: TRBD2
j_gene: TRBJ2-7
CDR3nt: TGTGCCAGCAGCCAATTTGCGGGAGATTTCAACGAGCAGTACTTC
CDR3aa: CASSQFAGDFNEQYF

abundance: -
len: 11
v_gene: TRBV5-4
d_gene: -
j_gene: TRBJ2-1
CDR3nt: TGTGCCAGCCAACAGGGAGAGGGGCAGTTCTTC
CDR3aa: CASQQGEGQFF

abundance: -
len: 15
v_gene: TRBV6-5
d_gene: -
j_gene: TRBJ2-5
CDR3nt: TGTGCCAGCAGTTCTTTGGGGGAGGCCGGGATGACCCAGTACTTC
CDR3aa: CASSSLGEAGMTQYF

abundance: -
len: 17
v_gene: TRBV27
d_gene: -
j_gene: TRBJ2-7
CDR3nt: TGTGCCAGCAGTGCAGGGGTCCTCCGAACAGAGACCTACGAGCAGTACTTC
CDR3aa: CASSAGVLRTETYEQYF

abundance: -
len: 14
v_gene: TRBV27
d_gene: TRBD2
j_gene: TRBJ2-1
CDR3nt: TGTGCCAGCAGTCCGGGACTAGCGGGTGCTGAGCAGTTCTTC
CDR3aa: CASSPGLAGAEQFF

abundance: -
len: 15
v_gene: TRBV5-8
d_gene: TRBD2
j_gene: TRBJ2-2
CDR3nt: TGTGCCACACATCCTCCGGGACTAGTAGGCGGGGAGCTGTTTTTT
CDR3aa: CATHPPGLVGGELFF

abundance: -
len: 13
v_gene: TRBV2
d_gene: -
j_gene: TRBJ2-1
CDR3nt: TGTGCCAGGGGACACAGCCTATACAATGAGCAGTTCTTC
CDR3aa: CARGHSLYNEQFF

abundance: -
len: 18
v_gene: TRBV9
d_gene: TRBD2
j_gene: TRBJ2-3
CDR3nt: TGTGCCAGCAGTGAGAGTGGGACTAGCGGGAGATTAGGAGATACGCAGTATTTT
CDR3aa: CASSESGTSGRLGDTQYF

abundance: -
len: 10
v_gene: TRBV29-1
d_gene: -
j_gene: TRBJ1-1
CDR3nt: TGCAGCGTATTAGACAGGGAAGCTTTCTTT
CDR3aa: CSVLDREAFF

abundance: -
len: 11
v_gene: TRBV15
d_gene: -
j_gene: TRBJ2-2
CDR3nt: TGTGCCACCAGCCGTACCGGGGAGCTGTTTTTT
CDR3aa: CATSRTGELFF

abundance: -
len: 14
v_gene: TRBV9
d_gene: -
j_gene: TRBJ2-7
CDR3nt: TGTGCCAGCAGCGTATCCGGGGAGTCCTACGAGCAGTACTTC
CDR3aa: CASSVSGESYEQYF

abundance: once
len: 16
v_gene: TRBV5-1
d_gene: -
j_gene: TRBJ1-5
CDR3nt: TGCGCCAGCAGACCAGGGGAAACCCCTAGCAATCAGCCCCAGCATTTT
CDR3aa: CASRPGETPSNQPQHF

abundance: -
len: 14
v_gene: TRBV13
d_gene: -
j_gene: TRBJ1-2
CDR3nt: TGTGCCAGCAGCTTAGGACGAGGGTACGTTGGCTACACCTTC
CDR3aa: CASSLGRGYVGYTF

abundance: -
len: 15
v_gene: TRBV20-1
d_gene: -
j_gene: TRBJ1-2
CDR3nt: TGCAGTGCCCCGACGACCCTGGCAGGCACCTATGGCTACACCTTC
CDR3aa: CSAPTTLAGTYGYTF

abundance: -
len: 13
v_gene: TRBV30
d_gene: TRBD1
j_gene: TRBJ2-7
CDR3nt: TGTGCCTGGAGTCGACAGGGATACTACGAGCAGTACTTC
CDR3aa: CAWSRQGYYEQYF

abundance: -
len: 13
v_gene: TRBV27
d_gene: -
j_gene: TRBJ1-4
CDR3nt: TGTGCCAGCAGAACAGGGTTCAGTGAAAAACTGTTTTTT
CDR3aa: CASRTGFSEKLFF

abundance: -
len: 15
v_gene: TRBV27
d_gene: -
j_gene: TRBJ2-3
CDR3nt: TGTGCCAGCAGTCTCGGGGTAGGTGGAGCAGATACGCAGTATTTT
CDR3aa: CASSLGVGGADTQYF

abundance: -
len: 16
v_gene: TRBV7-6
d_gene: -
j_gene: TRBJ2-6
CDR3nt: TGTGCCAGCAGCTTAGAGTTACCCTCTGGGGCCAACGTCCTGACTTTC
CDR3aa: CASSLELPSGANVLTF

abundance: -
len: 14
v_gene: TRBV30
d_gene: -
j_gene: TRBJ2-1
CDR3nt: TGTGCCTGGACACTCGGGGACTCCTACAATGAGCAGTTCTTC
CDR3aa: CAWTLGDSYNEQFF

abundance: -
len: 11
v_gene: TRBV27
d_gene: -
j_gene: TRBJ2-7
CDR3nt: TGTGCTACCGATGGGGGCAGCGAGCAGTACTTC
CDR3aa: CATDGGSEQYF

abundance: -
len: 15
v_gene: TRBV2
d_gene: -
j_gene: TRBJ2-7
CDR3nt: TGTGCCAGCAGTGAACCTACCCCGGACCCCTACGAGCAGTACTTC
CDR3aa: CASSEPTPDPYEQYF

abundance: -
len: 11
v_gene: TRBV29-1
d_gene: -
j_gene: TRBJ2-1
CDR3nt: TGCAGCGTTGATTCCGGGGAATTCGAGTTCTTC
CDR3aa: CSVDSGEFEFF

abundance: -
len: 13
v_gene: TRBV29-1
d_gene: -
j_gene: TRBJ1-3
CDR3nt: TGCAGCGGTCAGGGAGCGTCTGGAAACACCATATATTTT
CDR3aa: CSGQGASGNTIYF

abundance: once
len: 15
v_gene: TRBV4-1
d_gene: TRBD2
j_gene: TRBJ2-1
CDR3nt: TGCGCCAGCAGCCAAGATTCTAGCGGGTACAATGAGCAGTTCTTC
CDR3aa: CASSQDSSGYNEQFF

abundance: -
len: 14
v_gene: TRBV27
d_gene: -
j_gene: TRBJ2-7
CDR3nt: TGTGCCAGCAGTTTAGGGCTCAGCCCCTACGAGCAGTACTTC
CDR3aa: CASSLGLSPYEQYF

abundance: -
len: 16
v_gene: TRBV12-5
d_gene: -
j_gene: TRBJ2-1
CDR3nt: TGTGCTAGTGGTTTGGAGGGGGAGGCCCCCTACAATGAGCAGTTCTTC
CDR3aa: CASGLEGEAPYNEQFF

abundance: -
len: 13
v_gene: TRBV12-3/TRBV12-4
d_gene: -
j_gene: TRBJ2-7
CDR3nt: TGTGCCAGCAGTCCCCGACTAGCCTACGAGCAGTACTTC
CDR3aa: CASSPRLAYEQYF

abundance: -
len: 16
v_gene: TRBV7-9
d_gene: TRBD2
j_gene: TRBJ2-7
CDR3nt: TGTGCCAGCAGCTCGACTAGCGGGGGGGAAGGTTACGAGCAGTACTTC
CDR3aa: CASSSTSGGEGYEQYF